The clone carrying this TCR beta chain showed up just once. Antigen: not known. Amplicons of TCR beta CDR3 were generated from genomic DNA by two-round multiplex PCR. The use of primers specific to each TRBV and TRBJ gene characterized first-round PCR. It was universal primers that the second PCR round used. TCRdb processed the multiplex PCR reads anew with MiXCR; each CDR3 protein has one entry. The repertoire holds around 20,000 distinct CDR3 sequences, with about three fifths as singletons. This record belongs to a study of prognosis after radiotherapy for stage I lung cancer. Study-wide context: Stage I non-small cell lung cancer patients were enrolled in Nanjing, China. This enrollment took place between April 2018 and early 2019. Whereas approximately eleven patients had adenocarcinoma, squamous cell carcinoma was the tumor in six to eight.

Overall study findings and caveats: Unique TCR clone counts dropped after stereotactic body radiation therapy, from a median of around 10,000 to 6,900.

The sample was PBMCs, taken before or after stereotactic body radiation therapy (not recorded which). This clonotype originated in a donor aged 50 or older with non-small cell lung cancer.

The CDR3: CASSRTGTFETPLHF. Written as DNA, the CDR3 is TGTGCCAGCAGTAGGACAGGGACCTTTGAGACACCCCTCCACTTT. The chain links TRBV12-3 or TRBV12-4 to TRBJ1-6, with 8 bases that match TRBD1. Germline trimming cut 5 bases from V and 11 bases from J; bases unmatched to any gene: 11. This CDR3 is built from 15 residues.